The present TCR beta chain was sequenced within a study of T cell responses to AZD1222 COVID-19 vaccine. Points from the study as a whole: Elevations in Spike-specific TCR breadth and depth followed administration of two AZD1222 doses. At baseline, seropositivity was found in only six or seven AZD1222 recipients. The span of vaccine-associated CD4 TCRs extended across spike, with dominance at 160-218 and 743-854.

Data came from immunoSEQ multiplex PCR; TCRdb stores just in-frame clones and leaves some out. The sample comprises about 150,000 clones, approximately 91% of which are singletons, and less than 2% rests with the top ten. The CDR3 runs to 12 residues. Germline-derived CDR1 and CDR2 are SEHNR and FQNEAQ (reference sequence). Trimming cost V 5 bases and J 5 bases, with 9 bases left between them. A remark on this clone: What it recognizes is unknown.

The chain has TRBV7-9 and TRBJ2-5; D unresolved. This receptor was obtained from an adult who received the AZD1222 COVID-19 vaccine. The sequencing here drew on peripheral blood, taken 28 days after the second AZD1222 dose. The CDR3 DNA reads TGTGCCAGCAGCCGTAGCTGGGAGACCCAGTACTTC. Translating gives CASSRSWETQYF.